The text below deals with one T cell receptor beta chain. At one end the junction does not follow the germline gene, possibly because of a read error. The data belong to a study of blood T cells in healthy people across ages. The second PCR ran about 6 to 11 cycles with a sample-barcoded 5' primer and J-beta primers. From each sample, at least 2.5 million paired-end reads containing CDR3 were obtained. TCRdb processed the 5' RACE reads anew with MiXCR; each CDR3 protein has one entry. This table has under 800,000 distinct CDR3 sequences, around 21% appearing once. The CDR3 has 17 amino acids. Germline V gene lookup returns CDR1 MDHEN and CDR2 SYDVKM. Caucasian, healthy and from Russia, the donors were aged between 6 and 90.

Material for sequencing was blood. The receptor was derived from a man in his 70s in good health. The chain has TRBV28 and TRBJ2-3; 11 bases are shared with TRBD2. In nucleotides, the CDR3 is TGTGCCAGCGGTTTATTGGTTAGCGGGAGGGTTGGAAATACGCAGTATTTT. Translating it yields CASGLLVSGRVGNTQYF.